The sequence of this T cell receptor (beta chain) was determined in a study of chemoradiotherapy in HPV16-positive cancers. Points from the study as a whole: In HPV16-positive patients, HPV-responsive T-cell expansion tracked better recurrence-free survival. The functional HPV-specific definition rests on just a couple of HPV16-positive patients. Non-HPV-specific T cells did not expand in tumors during treatment, whereas candidate HPV-specific clones and E7-related motifs did.

Sequencing was performed with immunoSEQ multiplex PCR; in TCRdb, only in-frame clones are kept and a portion is missing. The table records fewer than 20,000 clones, about 90% of them present only once. As for this clone: Its specificity is unknown.

V was shortened by 2 bases and J by 3 bases, with 12 bases between the two germline ends. CDR1 and CDR2 from the germline V gene are SGHRS and YFSETQ. CDR3 length: 15 residues. Repeated repertoire sampling spanned the course of chemoradiotherapy. The TCR was taken from a human donor with HPV-associated anogenital cancer. Sample: blood, taken from a patient who underwent chemoradiotherapy. This chain uses TRBV5-1 with TRBJ2-1; D is unclear. CDR3 sequence: CASSLDTSLYNEQFF. The CDR3 DNA follows: TGCGCCAGCAGCTTAGACACCTCACTCTACAATGAGCAGTTCTTC.